The subject of this entry is one TCR beta chain. The data originate from a study of blood T cell repertoires in COVID-19. Study as a whole: Acute and convalescent COVID-19 specimens originated in the United States, Italy and Spain. PBMCs, B-cell-depleted T cells, or T cells provided the cDNA or gDNA that made up the material.

Germline V gene lookup returns CDR1 SNHLY and CDR2 FYNNEI. With V trimmed by 8 bases and J by 3 bases, 3 bases remained unmatched. The CDR3 extends over 12 amino acids. Source study methods: Reference gene primer amplification yielded estimated nucleated cell counts. Method: immunoSEQ multiplex PCR; TCRdb's copy keeps in-frame clones and lacks some. That table gives V, J and clone size, and the DNA gave D and trimming. The sample includes some 90,000 clones, around four fifths seen only once; the top ten take 11%. The specimen was peripheral blood. The chain recombines TRBV2 with TRBJ2-7; TRBD1 agrees at 8 bases. This sequence was found in a human donor in a cohort sampled during active COVID-19. The CDR3 is CASGQGVYEQYF. CDR3 bases: TGTGCCAGCGGACAGGGAGTCTACGAGCAGTACTTC. The variable domain in full, with the rest retrieved from reference TRBV2 and TRBJ2-7, is EPEVTQTPSHQVTQMGQEVILRCVPISNHLYFYWYRQILGQKVEFLVSFYNNEISEKSEIFDDQFSVERPDGSNFTLKIRSTKLEDSAMYFCASGQGVYEQYFGPGTRLTVT.